This record looks at one T cell receptor (beta chain) sequence and its context. Its antigen is as yet unknown. Amplification used 52 TRBV primers and 13 TRBJ primers. Profiled with immunoSEQ multiplex PCR; TCRdb holds only in-frame clones, not every one. The sample yields some 10,000 clones, roughly 84% seen once. The CDR3 is 17 amino acids. Germline V gives CDR1 SEHNR, CDR2 FQNEAQ (reference sequence). The V gene lost 2 bases and the J gene lost 0 bases, with 15 bases spanning the gap. The data are from a study of regulatory T cells. Study-wide findings and caveats: In patients, unique TRB V-J pairs were restricted and V/J usage skewed, especially in Tregs. Patient CD8+ T cells trended nonsignificantly toward lower Shannon entropy than control CD8+ cells.

Material: CD8+ T cells sorted from blood. The receptor was isolated from a person aged 18-29 years with CD3G deficiency. This chain connects TRBV7-9 to TRBJ2-3; D is perhaps TRBD2 (6 bases). In DNA, the CDR3 is TGTGCCAGCAGCTTAACCTGGAGCGGGCCTAGCACAGATACGCAGTATTTT. Its protein product is CASSLTWSGPSTDTQYF.